This T cell receptor (beta chain) was identified during a study of cytomegalovirus exposure and HLA in healthy donors. Overall study findings and caveats: Indistinguishable V segments such as TRBV6-2 and TRBV6-3 were excluded. Among the most significant clusters, several appeared linked to common viral pathogens in a later analysis. As immune exposure information, only CMV serostatus was available.

The germline gives CDR1 SEHNR, CDR2 FQNEAQ (reference sequence). The ends were cut back, 4 bases at V and 1 base at J, with 25 bases in the middle. The length of the CDR3 is 19 residues. Use of 60 Vbeta and 13 Jbeta primers characterized the PCR. Libraries were prepared by immunoSEQ multiplex PCR; TCRdb keeps only in-frame clonotypes and omits some of them. This table holds 75,000 to 90,000 clones. Points on this clone: The antigen remains undetermined.

This receptor was obtained from a woman in her sixties or seventies in good health and CMV-seronegative. This chain links TRBV7-9 with TRBJ2-5; tentatively, D is TRBD2 (6 bases). The sample consisted of PBMCs. CDR3 bases: TGTGCCAGCAGCTCCCGCTGGGAGGTTATATCGGGGGTCCAAGAGACCCAGTACTTC. Its protein product is CASSSRWEVISGVQETQYF.